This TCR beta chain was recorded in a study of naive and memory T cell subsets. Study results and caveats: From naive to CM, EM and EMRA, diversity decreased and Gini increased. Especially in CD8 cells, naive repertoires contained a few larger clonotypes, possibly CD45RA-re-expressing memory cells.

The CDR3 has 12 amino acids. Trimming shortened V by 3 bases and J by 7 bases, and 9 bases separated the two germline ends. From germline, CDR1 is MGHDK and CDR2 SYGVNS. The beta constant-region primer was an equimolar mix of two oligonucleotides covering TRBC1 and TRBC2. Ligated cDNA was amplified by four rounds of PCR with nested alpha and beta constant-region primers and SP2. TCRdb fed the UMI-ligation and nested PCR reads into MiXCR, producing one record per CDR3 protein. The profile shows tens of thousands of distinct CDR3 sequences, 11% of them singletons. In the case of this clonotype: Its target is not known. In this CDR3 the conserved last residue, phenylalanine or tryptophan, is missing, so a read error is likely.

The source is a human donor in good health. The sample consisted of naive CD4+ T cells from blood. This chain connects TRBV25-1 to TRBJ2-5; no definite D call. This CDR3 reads CASSDAGRTQYY. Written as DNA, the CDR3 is TGTGCCAGCAGTGATGCCGGCCGGACCCAGTACTAC.